This T cell receptor (beta chain) was identified in a study of human T cells and chemical hapten exposure (dated by TCRdb to the early 2020s). For context, the study as a whole: For sensitization, 2% DPC in acetone was applied to a 2 cm by 2 cm area of upper inner arm skin. Most of the patients in the cohort were female, and the cohort covered alopecia areata with under or over 50% scalp involvement, alopecia totalis and alopecia universalis. Patch tests used Finn chambers with 0.01% DPC on the upper back, scored after 6 days by International Contact Dermatitis Research Group standards. The libraries were sequenced as a pool, and the TCR yield per sample differed mostly because of small variations in library volumes within the pool. The study tracked peripheral blood TCR repertoire changes in vivo during primary and secondary sensitization to the hapten diphenylcyclopropenone (DPC) in alopecia patients. Blood was sampled from patients pre-sensitization (week 0) and at 2, 6 and about 24 weeks after DPC sensitization. Blood for TCR sequencing was provided by twenty-nine alopecia patients at one to four time points (pre-sensitization, 2, 6 and 24 weeks). Patients additionally received weekly therapeutic DPC doses to the scalp throughout the roughly 25-week study period.

General findings and caveats noted by the study authors: No change with DPC sensitization was found in the number of TCRs above 1 in 1000 frequency, and no evidence of global repertoire structure alterations was found. Alopecia, a presumed autoimmune disease, was present in all patients, so the immune response of the patients might differ from that of healthy individuals. Patch test score correlated positively with the number of PT1 expanded TCRs, reaching significance at thresholds 8, 16 and 32 but not at 4. After repeated subsampling, the strength of the expansion versus patch-test correlation and the threshold at which it became significant changed. Significantly more large CDR3 similarity clusters were formed by expanded TCRs than by pre-sensitization or healthy control sets, consistent with antigen-driven responses.

This specimen's time point label, per the study, means: pre-sensitization, week 0. The treatment or condition label on this specimen signifies: therapeutic diphenylcyclopropenone sensitization with weekly scalp DPC. Blood at each patch-test visit was drawn before the patch test was applied. Patients were eligible if aged 18 to 70, diagnosed with alopecia and judged suitable for DPC therapy, and pregnant patients were excluded. Total RNA was extracted from unfractionated whole blood that had been collected in Tempus Blood RNA tubes. Library prep was done by RACE. Instrument on record: NextSeq 500. Library preparation attached unique molecular identifiers to individual cDNA molecules for quantitative, reproducible TCR counting. From each blood RNA sample, both TCR alpha and TCR beta chains were sequenced. The authors' analysis ran thus. A median of about 89,000 TCRs per sample was observed, with a range of about 23,224 to 750,000. V, J and CDR3 annotation of the TCR reads was carried out using the Decombinator software suite. Every sample was subsampled to the same number of TCRs (28,000) for the PS versus PT1 abundance plots. Expanded TCRs were defined as absent before sensitization and observed at least eight times at the 2-week time point. TCRdb applied fastp at Q25 and MiXCR to the public reads, then kept only in-frame beta chains. Records with the same CDR3 protein are collapsed into one entry carrying the most frequent genes and DNA. In this record, the V and J calls reflect TCRdb's handling and not the investigators' own analysis. The sample data list approximately 260,000 distinct CDR3 sequences, and about 7.7% of these were observed just once. The biggest ten clones account for more than 0.95% of the sample.

This clonotype came up many times. This receptor's antigen is unknown. Base qualities are not provided; no much larger clone lies one nucleotide away. Trimmed from V: 5 bases; trimmed from J: 4 bases; junction bases lacking a gene match: 10. As encoded in the germline V gene (reference sequence), CDR1 is DFQATT while CDR2 is SNEGSKA. The cysteine opens and the valine closes a CDR3 of 14 amino acids. Of the read, only the CDR3 DNA is kept; its 42 bases are in frame from base 1. This specimen was whole blood, taken in connection with sensitization to the hapten diphenylcyclopropenone (DPC). Recombination connected TRBV20-1 to TRBJ2-7, with 8 bases in between that match TRBD1. This receptor was obtained from a young man with alopecia areata. Some clones in this sample may be carry-over from other donors' samples. The sequenced DNA is TGCAGTGCTCAAGGACAGGGTCGCACTTACGAGCAGTACGTC. This encodes CSAQGQGRTYEQYV.